One and the same sample provided the 13 T cell receptor beta chains below, sequenced in a study of beta chain features in type 1 diabetes. Findings of the study overall: All four CD4+ subsets from Type 1 diabetes patients carried moderately but significantly shorter TCRB CDR3s.

Their recognized antigens are unknown. The study reverse transcribed the entire isolated RNA, so it sequenced expressed TCRB transcripts. The method was immunoSEQ multiplex PCR; TCRdb's version includes in-frame clones alone and lacks a portion of them. The table has roughly 700,000 clones, 13% seen once; the top ten hold 0.022%. Sequencing was carried out using naive CD4+ T cells from blood. Receptor source: a man between 18 and 29 years old with type 1 diabetes.

This chain joins TRBV5-4 and TRBJ1-1, with a possible D match to TRBD1 (6 bases). The CDR3 covers 14 residues. V dropped 4 bases and J dropped 3 bases, with 13 bases sitting between them. In germline, CDR1 is SGHNT, CDR2 YYREEE (reference sequence). As DNA, the CDR3 is TGTGCCAGCAGCACCGGACAGCGGTACACTGAAGCTTTCTTT. Its translation: CASSTGQRYTEAFF.

The J gene is TRBJ1-5, the V gene TRBV5-4; a weak D match, TRBD1 (6 bases). The CDR3 has 15 residues. Germline-derived CDR1 and CDR2 are SGHNT and YYREEE (reference sequence). Trimming removed 3 bases at V and 0 bases at J, with 10 bases between. The CDR3 region is CASSSGTNSNQPQHF. CDR3 coding DNA: TGTGCCAGCAGCTCCGGGACAAATAGCAATCAGCCCCAGCATTTT.

This clone turned up a few times. CDR3 amino acids: CATSGGDIYEQYF. CDR3 nucleotides: TGTGCCACCTCAGGGGGCGATATTTACGAGCAGTACTTC. J is TRBJ2-7 and V is TRBV10-3, with 8 nucleotides matching TRBD1. CDR3 size: 13 residues. Germline lookup yields CDR1 ENHRY and CDR2 SYGVKD. Trimming took 10 bases from V and 4 from J; bases not matched to a gene: 9.

The sample holds a few counts of this clone. The gene calls are TRBV4-1 and TRBJ2-5, with D possibly called TRBD1 or TRBD2 (5 bases each). Trimming removed 0 bases at V and 1 base at J, with 12 bases between. Germline V gene data show CDR1 as MGHRA and CDR2 as YSYEKL. This CDR3 is 16 amino acids long. The CDR3 protein is CASSQDPRGVQETQYF. DNA of the CDR3: TGCGCCAGCAGCCAAGATCCCCGAGGGGTCCAAGAGACCCAGTACTTC.

The DNA of the CDR3 is TGTGCCAGCAGCTTAGATTGGCACGAGCAGTACTTC. Its translation: CASSLDWHEQYF. The J gene is TRBJ2-7, the V gene TRBV7-8; D gene unclear. V gave up 1 base and J gave up 5 bases, with 6 bases separating them. There are 12 residues in the CDR3. The V gene's germline CDR1 is SGHVS and CDR2 FQNEAQ.

This clone turned up a few times. The chain couples TRBV5-5 to TRBJ2-7; 7 bases map to TRBD1. This CDR3 is 12 amino acids long. V lost 7 bases, J lost 3 bases, and 4 bases stayed unmatched. Looked up from germline, CDR1 is SGHKS and CDR2 is YYEKEE (reference sequence). The CDR3 here is CASSRQGYEQYF. CDR3 coding DNA: TGTGCCAGCTCCAGACAGGGCTACGAGCAGTACTTC.

The genes are TRBV30 and TRBJ1-2; a weak D match, TRBD1 (5 bases). V lost 0 bases and J lost 5, with 13 bases in between. CDR1 is GTSNPN and CDR2 is SVGIG in the germline V gene (reference sequence). This CDR3 spans 14 amino acids. In DNA, the CDR3 is TGTGCCTGGAGTGTAATAGGCAGGGATTATGGCTACACCTTC. Protein sequence: CAWSVIGRDYGYTF.

V is TRBV4-1 and J is TRBJ2-3, with D possibly TRBD1 on 5 matching bases. CDR1 is MGHRA, CDR2 YSYEKL, per germline. The CDR3 runs 17 residues. Trimming took off 1 base at V and 0 bases at J, with 14 bases between the two ends. The CDR3: CASSQVLQALSTDTQYF. CDR3 sequence (DNA): TGCGCCAGCAGCCAAGTACTACAGGCCTTAAGCACAGATACGCAGTATTTT.

This clone has only a few counts. The V gene is TRBV4-1, the J gene TRBJ2-5, with a weak D call TRBD1 (6 bases). The CDR3 runs 15 residues. Trimming cost V 3 bases and J 4 bases, with 15 bases left between them. Germline V CDR1 and CDR2: MGHRA, YSYEKL. CDR3: CASSHDTGLGETQYF. CDR3 nucleotide sequence: TGCGCCAGCAGCCACGATACAGGGTTGGGAGAGACCCAGTACTTC.

This clone has only a few counts. The V call is TRBV27, the J call TRBJ1-2; TRBD1 might be the D (5 bases). The CDR3 is 13 residues long. Trimming took off 3 bases at V and 5 bases at J, with 10 bases between the two ends. Per germline, CDR1 MNHEY and CDR2 SMNVEV (reference sequence). The CDR3 region is CASSFRPGYGYTF. The CDR3 DNA reads as TGTGCCAGCAGTTTTCGTCCAGGGTATGGCTACACCTTC.

The chain joins TRBV23-1 to TRBJ2-7; D possibly uses TRBD1 or TRBD2 (6 bases each). Being an ORF, TRBV23-1 has a function that is uncertain. This CDR3 spans 14 amino acids. V was pared by 9 bases and J by 2 bases, with 17 bases between. The CDR3 DNA sequence: TGCGCCAGAGACGAGAGGGGGGCTCCCTACGAGCAGTACTTC. As protein: CARDERGAPYEQYF.

The chain links TRBV19 to TRBJ2-1; 10 bases line up with TRBD1. Looked up from germline, CDR1 is LNHDA and CDR2 is SQIVND (reference sequence). V was clipped by 5 bases and J by 4 bases; unmatched bases: 5. The CDR3 sequence is 15 residues long. The CDR3: CASSPGTGDYNEQFF. The CDR3 nucleotides read TGTGCCAGTAGTCCTGGGACAGGGGATTACAATGAGCAGTTCTTC.

The table lists this clone with a few counts. This sequence joins TRBV19 and TRBJ1-5; D not certain. The V gene lost 5 bases and the J gene lost 5 bases, with 10 bases spanning the gap. There are 13 residues in the CDR3. Germline loops: CDR1 LNHDA, CDR2 SQIVND (reference sequence). CDR3 nucleotides: TGTGCCAGTAGTGGGAAGTTCGATCAGCCCCAGCATTTT. The encoded protein is CASSGKFDQPQHF.